The clone carrying this TCR beta chain was recorded a few times. Antigen: not known. TCRdb itself ran the 5' RACE reads through MiXCR, one entry per CDR3 protein. In the table there are some 180,000 distinct CDR3 sequences, about a fifth of which are singletons. These data are taken from a study of T-cell memory formation after mild COVID-19. For the study at large: For the most part, TCR clusters were specific to one donor.

Study-level results: Chiefly within CM and EM were the contracting CD4+ clones; CD8+ ones were within EMRA. While clones contracting from day 15 to 85 were balanced between CD4 and CD8, later expanders leaned CD4+.

Trimming shortened V by 1 base and J by 4 bases, and 10 bases separated the two germline ends. Germline CDR1 and CDR2: SGHAT and FQNNGV. This CDR3 has 14 amino acids. Sequenced sample: PBMCs or a T cell subset sorted from them (not recorded which). This clonotype was sampled from a man between 18 and 35 years old who had mild COVID-19 (a few samples of this study predate the infection). Cell type and time point are not known. V and J are TRBV11-2 and TRBJ1-2; TRBD1 might be the D (5 bases). DNA for the CDR3: TGTGCCAGCAGCTTAGCGGGGGTCCGCTATGGCTACACCTTC. Translated, it gives CASSLAGVRYGYTF. Using reference TRBV11-2 and TRBJ1-2 for the parts outside the CDR3, the full variable domain is EAGVAQSPRYKIIEKRQSVAFWCNPISGHATLYWYQQILGQGPKLLIQFQNNGVVDDSQLPKDRFSAERLKGVDSTLKIQPAKLEDSAVYLCASSLAGVRYGYTFGSGTRLTVV.